A selection of T cell receptor beta chains follows, all from one sample in a study of blood T cell repertoires in COVID-19. Data came from immunoSEQ multiplex PCR; TCRdb stores just in-frame clones and leaves some out. The table shows about 26,000 clones, with roughly 70% occurring only once. The sequencing input was peripheral blood. The receptor source for this set is a man aged 60 to 69 with active or convalescent COVID-19. Both conserved end residues are trimmed from each CDR3. Not every row has a clone size; where given, it reads once, few, many or a size class.

j_gene	abundance	v_gene	CDR3aa
TRBJ1-6	NA	TRBV4-1	ASSQDSGQVNSPLH
TRBJ1-1	once	TRBV15	ATRRTGVENTEAF
TRBJ1-2	NA	TRBV28	ASSSEGQGAGYT
TRBJ2-2	few	TRBV7-9	ASIEGERGRAPGELF
TRBJ2-7	NA	TRBV6-6	ASSYHSSGNYEQY
TRBJ1-2	once	TRBV27	ASSLSGTAKNYGYT
TRBJ2-3	NA	TRBV3-1/TRBV3-2	ASSQGAISTDTQY
TRBJ2-7	NA	TRBV18	ASSRDWSYEQY
TRBJ2-7	NA	TRBV3-1/TRBV3-2	ASSQDRVSGSRY
TRBJ2-7	few	TRBV7-9	ASSSSGTAARQY
TRBJ2-7	NA	TRBV7-8	ASSLDTKPYEQY
TRBJ2-7	NA	TRBV5-1	ASSSGRGTRNEQY
TRBJ2-6	few	TRBV19	ASSIGRTAGANVLT
TRBJ2-7	NA	TRBV5-1	ASSLPGASYEQY
TRBJ1-6	NA	TRBV30	ACSTTGDMNSPLH
TRBJ2-3	NA	TRBV14	ASSRDGLDTDTQY
TRBJ1-3	NA	TRBV4-2	ASSQDFGQGNTIY
TRBJ2-7	NA	TRBV20-1	SARLVEQY
TRBJ2-7	NA	TRBV15	ATSRIPRGYEQY
TRBJ2-2	NA	TRBV21-1	ASSKRAGTGELF
TRBJ2-7	NA	TRBV9	ASSAQHTRDEQY
TRBJ2-7	NA	TRBV15	ATSRRQGPYEQY
TRBJ1-2	NA	TRBV18	ASSPGGTGTRYT
TRBJ1-2	once	TRBV4-1	ASSQEGTGVLNGYT
TRBJ1-6	few	TRBV27	ASSWGQHNSPLH
TRBJ2-3	NA	TRBV18	ASSPLLGQVDTNTQY
TRBJ2-5	NA	TRBV7-2	ASSYGTGVRETQY
TRBJ2-3	NA	TRBV21-1	ASSPRSWASTDTQY
TRBJ2-7	NA	TRBV9	ASSVDHSSYEQY
TRBJ2-1	NA	TRBV2	ASREGTSGPHEQF